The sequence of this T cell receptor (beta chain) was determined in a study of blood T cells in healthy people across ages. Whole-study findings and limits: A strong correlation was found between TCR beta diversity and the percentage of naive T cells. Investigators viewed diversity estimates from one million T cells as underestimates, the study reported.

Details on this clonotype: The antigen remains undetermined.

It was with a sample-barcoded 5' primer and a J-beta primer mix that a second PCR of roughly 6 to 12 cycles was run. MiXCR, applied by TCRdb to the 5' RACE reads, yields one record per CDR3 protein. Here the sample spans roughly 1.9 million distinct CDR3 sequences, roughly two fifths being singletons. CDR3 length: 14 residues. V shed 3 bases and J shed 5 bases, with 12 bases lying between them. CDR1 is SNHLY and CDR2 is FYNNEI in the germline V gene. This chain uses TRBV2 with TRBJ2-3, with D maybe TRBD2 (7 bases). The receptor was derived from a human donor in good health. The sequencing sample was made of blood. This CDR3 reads CASSDPGEGDTQYF. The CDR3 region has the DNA TGTGCCAGCAGTGACCCAGGGGAGGGAGATACGCAGTATTTT.